This paragraph reports one TCR beta chain. Its matching antigen is unknown. Using immunoSEQ multiplex PCR, the repertoire was profiled, and TCRdb retains in-frame clones only, with some absent. The sample has approximately 13,000 clones; 84% are singletons. V was shortened by 6 bases and J by 2 bases, with 16 bases between the two germline ends. CDR3 length: 15 amino acids. The V gene's germline CDR1 is MNHEY and CDR2 SMNVEV (reference sequence). These data belong to a study of PD-1 blockade in classical Hodgkin lymphoma. General observations from the study: What drove the repertoire differences, possibly disease activity or prior therapy, has not been defined.

Every patient relapsed after autologous stem cell transplantation, and brentuximab vedotin exposure varied. Complete response, partial response or progressive disease were the best responses. V is TRBV27 and J is TRBJ1-2; D not resolved. The sequence came from a human donor with classical Hodgkin lymphoma. The starting material was peripheral blood mononuclear cells (PBMCs), obtained at baseline. CDR3 amino acids: CASSTDAQVNYGYTF. CDR3 nucleotides: TGTGCCAGCAGCACAGACGCCCAGGTCAACTATGGCTACACCTTC.